This note documents a single T cell receptor beta chain sequence. Antigen specificity is unknown. The data are from a study of CD8+ T cells in alopecia areata. Extracted from the samples, RNA was reverse transcribed into cDNA to serve as the sequencing template. The protocol was immunoSEQ multiplex PCR, while the TCRdb copy is restricted to in-frame clones and leaves out a portion. The sample yields about 130,000 clones, roughly 50% seen once. Between the trimmed V and J ends, which lost 0 bases and 1 base, there was a span of 8 bases. The CDR3 contains 15 residues. Germline V gives CDR1 LGHNA, CDR2 YSLEER. Whole-study results and caveats: Scalp specimens additionally yield sequences from normal skin's resident alphabeta T cells.

The V gene is TRBV4-3, the J gene TRBJ2-3, with D tentatively TRBD1 (5 bases). The origin of this receptor is a human donor with alopecia areata. Material: CD4+ T cells sorted from blood, obtained at week 0. CDR3 in amino acids: CASSQDGRGTDTQYF. The CDR3 DNA reads TGCGCCAGCAGCCAAGACGGCAGGGGCACAGATACGCAGTATTTT.